This T cell receptor (beta chain) was identified in a study of blood T cells in healthy people across ages (dated by TCRdb to between 2014 and 2017). Study-level background: In model experiments, template switching captured roughly one uniquely barcoded TCR beta cDNA molecule for every two T cells. Using the same blood draw, the study looked at two additional independent replicas of 1 million unique cDNA reads for two donors, one aged 18 to 30 and the other aged 80 or older. Age-related changes in TCR beta repertoire diversity were measured in the study by deep sequencing normalized with unique cDNA molecular identifiers. Four age groups were formed from the donors: young (average about 17 years), middle-aged (approximately 39), aged (about 62) and long-lived (about 75). To avoid experimental bias, donors of different ages were distributed randomly across sequencing lanes. Beyond this particular receptor, the publication reports: Observed TCR beta diversity per million T cells fell roughly linearly with age, and a significant reduction was already apparent by age around 40. Conclusive comparison of naive and antigen-experienced compartments was prevented by the profiling of bulk unsorted PBMCs. The long-lived group showed more naive CD4+ T cells, fewer expanded clones and increased TCR diversity than the aged group, suggesting age selection. Estimates of total diversity from one million sequenced T cells were regarded as lower bounds and underestimates. A strong correlation was found between observed TCR beta diversity and the percentage of naive T cells measured by flow cytometry. The CMV infection status of donors was not known, potentially confounding age-related changes in expanded clonotypes.

The germline V gene gives CDR1 as SGHTA and CDR2 as FQGNSA. The CDR3 sequence holds 14 residues, the cysteine and phenylalanine included. Solely the CDR3 DNA is kept, with 42 bases framed from the first base. V is pruned by 4 bases and J by 7 bases, leaving 7 bases of the junction without a gene match. The donors were around 39 Caucasian individuals from Russia, aged about 6 to 95 years, who were systemically healthy. Each donor gave about 9.7 milliliters of peripheral blood, drawn into EDTA-treated Vacutainer tubes. Ficoll-Paque density-gradient centrifugation was used to isolate PBMCs, with at least 6 million obtained per sample. Total RNA was extracted from PBMCs with Trizol reagent, with at least 5.5 micrograms obtained per sample. For every donor, flow cytometry on a PBMC aliquot measured the percentage of naive CD45RAhigh/CD27high T cells. Library prep was done by 5' RACE. The sequencer listed for this sample is Illumina HiSeq 2500. A second about 7 to 12 cycle PCR used a sample-barcoded 5' primer and a J-beta primer mix. Each TCR beta cDNA molecule received a unique molecular identifier from a template-switch 5' adaptor carrying 12 random nucleotides. Each sample yielded at least 2.5 million CDR3-containing paired-end reads. First-strand cDNA was synthesized from all RNA with the Mint cDNA synthesis kit, primed by a TRBC-specific oligonucleotide. All cDNA was treated with uracil-DNA glycosylase and then went through a first 18-cycle PCR with the universal primers M1SS and BC2_uni_R. On the study's bioinformatics: For normalization, 1 million high-quality reads were randomly selected from each sample, with every read carrying a distinct molecular identifier. Reads with shared molecular identifiers were discarded instead of being binned into consensus sequences. CDR3 identification, clonotype clustering and error correction used MiTCR with a Q25 quality threshold and the strictest error-elimination algorithm. A nonparametric unseen species model with Euler transformation was used to estimate lower-bound total TCR beta diversity. TCRdb reprocessed the public reads (quality trimming at Q25 with fastp, clone calling with MiXCR) and kept in-frame beta chains. Every CDR3 protein is listed once, alongside the most common genes and DNA of its rows. These V and J calls rely on TCRdb rather than the paper's analysis. This sample has roughly 790,000 distinct CDR3 sequences in its table, and roughly two fifths of those were observed once. The ten largest account for 20% of the sample.

This clonotype was seen a few times. Its cognate antigen has yet to be identified. Base qualities are not at hand, and no much larger clone is one base apart. In this chain, TRBV7-2 is recombined with TRBJ1-1; 9 bases in the middle match TRBD1. Sequenced material: blood. This receptor was identified in a woman aged 55-69 years in good health. The DNA sequence is TGTGCCAGCAGCTCTAGGACAGGGGAGGGTGAAGCTTTCTTT. This codes for CASSSRTGEGEAFF.